These T cell receptor beta chains were read from a single sample in a study of blood T cell repertoires in COVID-19. Only in-frame clones appear in the TCRdb table, and some are missing; sequencing was by immunoSEQ multiplex PCR. This sample carries over 300,000 clones, almost 85% of them seen once, and the ten largest clones take roughly 7.8%. Sequenced: peripheral blood. These receptors were obtained from a human donor in a cohort sampled during active COVID-19. Each CDR3 is given with its conserved first and last residue. The D gene is left open where the match is weak. Rows may omit the clone size; those that give it use once, few, many or a size class.

J gene | clone size | D gene | V gene | CDR3 DNA | CDR3 protein
TRBJ2-7 | NA | TRBD1 | TRBV7-3 | TGTGCCAGCAGTTATTCCGGGACAGAAGCCTACGAGCAGTACTTC | CASSYSGTEAYEQYF
TRBJ1-1 | NA | NA | TRBV6-5 | TGTGCCAGCAGCTACAGGGAGTCTTACACTGAAGCTTTCTTT | CASSYRESYTEAFF
TRBJ2-4 | NA | TRBD2 | TRBV3-1/TRBV3-2 | TGTGCCAGCAGCTTACTAGCGGGGGGGGGCCTAGCCAAAAACATTCAGTACTTC | CASSLLAGGGLAKNIQYF
TRBJ1-1 | NA | NA | TRBV12-3/TRBV12-4 | TGTGCCAGCAACCCGGACATGGCCCCGGGGGAATTT | CASNPDMAPGEF
TRBJ1-1 | NA | NA | TRBV6-5 | TGTGCCAGCAGTTACTCGGGGGGGTACACTGAAGCTTTCTTT | CASSYSGGYTEAFF
TRBJ1-5 | many | NA | TRBV6-4 | TGTGCCAGCATGGAGGTGAGAGAGAGTTTTAATCAGCCCCAGCATTTT | CASMEVRESFNQPQHF
TRBJ2-7 | NA | NA | TRBV7-6 | TGTGCCAGCAGCCGATCAGGCTACGAGCAGTACTTC | CASSRSGYEQYF
TRBJ1-2 | NA | NA | TRBV5-4 | TGTGCCAGCAGCGCGAACAGGGTGGCAAACTATGGCTACACCTTC | CASSANRVANYGYTF
TRBJ1-3 | NA | NA | TRBV5-1 | TGCGCCAGCAGCTTGGCCTCAACAGTCTCTGGAAACACCATATATTTT | CASSLASTVSGNTIYF
TRBJ1-2 | NA | TRBD1 | TRBV2 | TGTGCCAGCAGTGAAGCGGGACAGTGGAACTATGGCTACACCTTC | CASSEAGQWNYGYTF
TRBJ1-1 | NA | NA | TRBV6-5 | TGTGCCAGCAATCAGGGAGGCACTGAAGCTTTCTTT | CASNQGGTEAFF
TRBJ1-2 | NA | TRBD1 | TRBV24-1 | TGTGCCACCAGTGATCCGACACGACAGGGAAACTATGGCTACACCTTC | CATSDPTRQGNYGYTF